This record covers a single T cell receptor (beta chain). One end of the junction varies from germline; a read error may be responsible. The data were obtained in a study of blood T cells in healthy people across ages. Germline CDR1 SGHNT, CDR2 YENEEA. This CDR3 spans 18 amino acids. Then a second PCR, running roughly 6 to 12 cycles, was carried out with a sample-barcoded 5' primer and a J-beta primer mix. Via MiXCR, TCRdb re-called the 5' RACE reads, giving one row per CDR3 protein. This table has about a million distinct CDR3 sequences, roughly two fifths appearing once. The material sequenced was blood. The gene calls are TRBV11-3 and TRBJ2-1; TRBD2 aligns across 9 bases. The receptor comes from a young man in good health. The CDR3 spells CASNLDGVASGAYNEQFF. The CDR3 nucleotides read TGTGCCAGCAACTTAGATGGGGTCGCTAGCGGGGCCTACAATGAGCAGTTCTTC.